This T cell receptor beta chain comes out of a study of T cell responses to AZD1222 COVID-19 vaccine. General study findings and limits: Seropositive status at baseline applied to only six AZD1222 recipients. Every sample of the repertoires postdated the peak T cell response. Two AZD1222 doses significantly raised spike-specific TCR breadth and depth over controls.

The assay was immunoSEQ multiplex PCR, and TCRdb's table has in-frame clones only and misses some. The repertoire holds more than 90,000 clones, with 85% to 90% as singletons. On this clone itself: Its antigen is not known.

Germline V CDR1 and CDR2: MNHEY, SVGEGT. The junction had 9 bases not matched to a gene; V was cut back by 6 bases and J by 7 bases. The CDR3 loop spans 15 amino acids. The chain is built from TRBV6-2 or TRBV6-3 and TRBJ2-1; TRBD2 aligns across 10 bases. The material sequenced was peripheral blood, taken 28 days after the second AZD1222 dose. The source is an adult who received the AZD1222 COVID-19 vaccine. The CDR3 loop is CASSLLGTSENEQFF. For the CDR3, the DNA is TGTGCCAGCAGCCTACTCGGGACTAGCGAGAATGAGCAGTTCTTC.